This entry concerns a single T cell receptor beta chain. Its cognate antigen is unknown. The sample is drawn from a study of cytomegalovirus exposure and HLA in healthy donors. This CDR3 contains 15 residues. Germline CDR1 is MNHNS and CDR2 is SASEGT. V gave up 4 bases and J gave up 0 bases; unmatched junction bases: 3. Study-wide results and limits: When analyzed later, a missense DCLRE1C variant was found to be linked to TCR beta V- and J-gene trimming. It was only CMV serostatus that was available as immune exposure information.

Both 60 Vbeta primers and 13 Jbeta primers went into the PCR. Here immunoSEQ multiplex PCR was the method, and the copy in TCRdb shows in-frame clones only, minus some. Counted here are under 200,000 clones, approximately 72% occurring once; the ten biggest clones make up over 1.2%. The clonotype was recovered from a man aged 45-65 years in good health and CMV-seronegative. J is TRBJ1-5 and V is TRBV6-1; 7 bases are a match to TRBD1. What was sequenced was PBMCs. CDR3 amino acids: CASSGQGGSNQPQHF. The CDR3 DNA follows: TGTGCCAGCAGTGGTCAGGGGGGTAGCAATCAGCCCCAGCATTTT.